Below, one T cell receptor beta chain is given with its context. The antigen is not known. The entry originates in a study of shared clonotypes between healthy human individuals. Study in general: In total, the donors were a couple of women and three men aged 18 to 49.

Several immunoSEQ plates held equal portions of the genomic DNA taken from each subset. Assay: immunoSEQ multiplex PCR; the TCRdb copy retains only in-frame clones and omits some. The data show approximately 620,000 clones, with 97% seen just once and 0.045% to 0.06% held by the top ten. Regarding the study as a whole: The sampled material consisted only of blood, and tissue repertoires are likely to differ. The sharing of about 5.3% of naive CD4 clonotypes was seen across a few donors.

The CDR3 length is 16 residues. Trimming shortened V by 0 bases and J by 7 bases, and 18 bases separated the two germline ends. CDR1 and CDR2 (germline): MGHRA, YSYEKL. The sequence was collected from a woman aged 30 to 39 in good health. The material sequenced was naive CD4+ T cells sorted from blood. Sample subset: CD45RA+ positively selected. The V gene is TRBV4-1, the J gene TRBJ1-2; the D gene is possibly TRBD1 (6 bases). The chain's CDR3 is CASSQDRKGGKGGYTF. DNA of the CDR3: TGCGCCAGCAGCCAAGACCGAAAAGGGGGAAAAGGTGGCTACACCTTC.